This T cell receptor (beta chain) was identified in a study of blood T cell repertoires in COVID-19. Overall study context: Researchers got acute and convalescent COVID-19 samples from the United States, Italy and Spain. From T cells, B-cell-depleted T cells, or PBMCs came the material, which was cDNA or gDNA.

V was pared by 5 bases and J by 5 bases, with 12 bases between. This CDR3 has 14 residues. Germline assignment: CDR1 KGHSH and CDR2 LQKENI. Original processing notes: Counts of nucleated cells, estimated from reference gene primer amplification, were obtained. The method was immunoSEQ multiplex PCR; TCRdb's version includes in-frame clones alone and lacks a portion of them. The DNA gave D and trimming, while V, J and clone size come from that table. The data contain around 220,000 clones, about 82% of them singletons. This chain joins TRBV18 and TRBJ2-2; D is possibly TRBD1 (5 bases). The clonotype comes from a woman of 80 years or more with acute or convalescent COVID-19. Sequencing used peripheral blood. CDR3 coding DNA: TGTGCCAGCTCATCAAACTCAGGGACCGGGGAGCTGTTTTTT. Amino acid sequence: CASSSNSGTGELFF. The complete variable domain, with remaining parts taken from reference TRBV18 and TRBJ2-2, reads NAGVMQNPRHLVRRRGQEARLRCSPMKGHSHVYWYRQLPEEGLKFMVYLQKENIIDESGMPKERFSAEFPKEGPSILRIQQVVRGDSAAYFCASSSNSGTGELFFGEGSRLTVL.